The 5 T cell receptor beta chains below come from one sample, sequenced in a study of Graves' ophthalmopathy and Graves' hyperthyroidism. The TCR beta CDR3 regions underwent amplification from RNA transcripts. HTBI-primed first-round RT-PCR preceded second-round multiplex PCR. TCRdb called the multiplex PCR reads again in MiXCR, with one record for every CDR3 protein. The table includes roughly 500,000 distinct CDR3 sequences, approximately 15% detected once. What was sequenced was blood. Every receptor here comes from a woman in her twenties or thirties with Graves' ophthalmopathy.

This clonotype was picked up a small number of times. The V and J genes are TRBV5-6 and TRBJ2-7, with D perhaps TRBD1 or TRBD2 (5 bases each). Germline loops: CDR1 SGHDT, CDR2 YYEEEE. The CDR3 extends over 16 amino acids. Trimming pared 3 bases from V and 0 bases from J, leaving 16 bases between. The CDR3 here is CASSSPRDRISYEQYF. The CDR3 DNA reads as TGTGCCAGCAGCTCCCCCCGGGACCGCATCTCCTACGAGCAGTACTTC.

The table lists this clonotype with many counts. With a much larger clone just one base away, this may be a read error. This chain joins TRBV6-5 and TRBJ1-2, with TRBD1 as a possible D gene (5 bases). CDR3 length: 13 amino acids. The V and J ends lost 6 bases and 2 bases respectively, with 10 bases between them. CDR1 is MNHEY and CDR2 is SVGAGI in the germline V gene. The CDR3 sequence is CASRLQENYGYTF. The CDR3 coding sequence is TGTGCCAGCAGACTACAGGAGAACTATGGCTACACCTTC.

This clonotype was picked up many times. This chain links TRBV20-1 with TRBJ1-6; tentative D call: TRBD1 (5 bases). With 3 bases removed from V and 6 bases from J, the gap between germline ends came to 12 bases. CDR1 DFQATT and CDR2 SNEGSKA come from the germline V gene (reference sequence). This CDR3 contains 14 residues. DNA of the CDR3: TGCAGTGCTAGTGCCGGGACGGTTAATTCACCCCTCCACTTT. Translating gives CSASAGTVNSPLHF.

This clonotype was detected many times. The gene calls are TRBV24-1 and TRBJ1-1, with a possible D match to TRBD1 (6 bases). With 3 bases removed from V and 4 bases from J, the gap between germline ends came to 11 bases. CDR1 and CDR2 from the germline V gene are KGHDR and SFDVKD. CDR3 size: 14 residues. CDR3 DNA sequence: TGTGCCACCAGTGATCCCACAGGGCCCACTGAAGCTTTCTTT. Its translation is CATSDPTGPTEAFF.

This clonotype was found many times. This chain links TRBV28 with TRBJ1-1; D unresolved. The length of the CDR3 is 14 residues. Germline-derived CDR1 and CDR2 are MDHEN and SYDVKM. Trimming took 6 bases from V and 2 from J, leaving 13 bases between them. This chain's CDR3 is CASRPYTDNTEAFF. CDR3 nucleotides: TGTGCCAGCAGGCCATATACAGACAACACTGAAGCTTTCTTT.